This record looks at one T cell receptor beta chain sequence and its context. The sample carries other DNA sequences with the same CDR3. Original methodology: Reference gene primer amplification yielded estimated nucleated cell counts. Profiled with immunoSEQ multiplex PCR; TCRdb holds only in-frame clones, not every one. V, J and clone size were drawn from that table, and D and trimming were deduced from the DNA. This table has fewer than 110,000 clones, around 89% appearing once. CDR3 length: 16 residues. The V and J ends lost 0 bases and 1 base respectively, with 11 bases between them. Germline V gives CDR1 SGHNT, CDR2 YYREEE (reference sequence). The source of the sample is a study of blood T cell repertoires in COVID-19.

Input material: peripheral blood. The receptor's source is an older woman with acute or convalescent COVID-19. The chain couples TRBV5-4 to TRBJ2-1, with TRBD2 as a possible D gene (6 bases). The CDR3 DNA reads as TGTGCCAGCAGCTTGGGAGGTAGCGGTTCCTACAATGAGCAGTTCTTC. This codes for CASSLGGSGSYNEQFF.